The 20 T cell receptor beta chains below come from one sample, sequenced in a study of T cells in Graves' hyperthyroidism and ophthalmopathy. Researchers amplified the TCR beta CDR3 regions from RNA transcripts. Carried out on the TCR CDR3, a first-round RT-PCR used the HTBI primer set. Using its own MiXCR run on the multiplex PCR reads, TCRdb lists one record per CDR3 protein. This sample has hundreds of thousands of distinct CDR3 sequences; around 13% occur once, and the top ten carry approximately 12%. Input material: blood. Source of these receptors: a woman aged 50 to 60 with Graves' ophthalmopathy.

This clonotype was counted ten times or more. The rearrangement joins TRBV12-5 to TRBJ1-5; D unclear. V was trimmed by 0 bases and J by 9 bases, leaving 9 bases between them. The CDR3 is 13 residues long. Germline V gene data show CDR1 as LGHNT and CDR2 as FRNRAP. CDR3 DNA: TGTGCTAGTGGTTTGGTGGCAGGTGGGCCCCAGCATTTT. Protein: CASGLVAGGPQHF. Using reference TRBV12-5 and TRBJ1-5 for the parts outside the CDR3, the full variable domain is DARVTQTPRHKVTEMGQEVTMRCQPILGHNTVFWYRQTMMQGLELLAYFRNRAPLDDSGMPKDRFSAEMPDATLATLKIQPSEPRDSAVYFCASGLVAGGPQHFGDGTRLSIL.

This clonotype was seen repeatedly, ten times or more. V gene TRBV20-1 combines with J gene TRBJ1-5, with 10 nucleotides matching TRBD1. With V trimmed by 3 bases and J by 5 bases, 7 bases remained unmatched. The CDR3 loop spans 15 amino acids. Germline V gene data show CDR1 as DFQATT and CDR2 as SNEGSKA (reference sequence). CDR3 sequence (DNA): TGCAGTGCTAGGGGGGGACAGGGGCTTCATCAGCCCCAGCATTTT. Translating it yields CSARGGQGLHQPQHF.

This clonotype came up many times. The chain couples TRBV12-3 or TRBV12-4 to TRBJ1-5; 8 nucleotides align to TRBD1. V trimming: 7 bases; J trimming: 4 bases; junction bases outside the gene matches: 12. CDR3 length: 16 residues. The CDR3 region has the DNA TGTGCCAGCAACCAGCTAGGGACAGGAGTAAATCAGCCCCAGCATTTT. Encoded protein: CASNQLGTGVNQPQHF.

The sample holds a few counts of this clonotype. The chain couples TRBV9 to TRBJ2-3, with D possibly being TRBD1 (5 bases). The V gene's germline CDR1 is SGDLS and CDR2 YYNGEE. CDR3 length equals 17 residues. Trimming took 0 bases from V and 2 from J, leaving 16 bases between them. CDR3 sequence: CASSVASGYEDTDTQYF. The CDR3 DNA is TGTGCCAGCAGCGTAGCTTCAGGGTACGAAGACACAGATACGCAGTATTTT. Complete variable domain (other parts from reference TRBV9 and TRBJ2-3): DSGVTQTPKHLITATGQRVTLRCSPRSGDLSVYWYQQSLDQGLQFLIQYYNGEERAKGNILERFSAQQFPDLHSELNLSSLELGDSALYFCASSVASGYEDTDTQYFGPGTRLTVL.

V gene TRBV3-1 combines with J gene TRBJ2-2, with 8 bases that match TRBD2. Germline CDR1 reads LGHDT; CDR2 reads YNNKEL (reference sequence). The CDR3 runs to 15 residues. After removal of 5 bases from V and 5 bases from J, the junction contained 7 bases not matched to a gene. CDR3 sequence (DNA): TGTGCCAGCAGCTCGGGGGGGGCATGGACCGGGGAGCTGTTTTTT. Its protein is CASSSGGAWTGELFF. Looking up the rest from reference TRBV3-1 and TRBJ2-2 gives the full variable domain: DTAVSQTPKYLVTQMGNDKSIKCEQNLGHDTMYWYKQDSKKFLKIMFSYNNKELIINETVPNRFSPKSPDKAHLNLHINSLELGDSAVYFCASSSGGAWTGELFFGEGSRLTVL.

This clonotype was observed at least ten times. V is TRBV5-1 and J is TRBJ2-3; D gene unclear. The CDR3 runs to 12 residues. Trimming stripped 3 bases from V and 4 bases from J, with 6 bases between. The V gene's germline CDR1 is SGHRS and CDR2 YFSETQ. The CDR3 is CASSSDSDTQYF. DNA for the CDR3: TGCGCCAGCAGCTCCGATTCAGATACGCAGTATTTT.

This clonotype was seen only a few times. This chain joins TRBV27 and TRBJ2-1, with 9 bases that match TRBD2. The CDR3 loop spans 17 amino acids. V was pared by 6 bases and J by 0 bases, with 9 bases of the junction left unmatched. CDR1 is MNHEY, CDR2 SMNVEV, per germline (reference sequence). DNA of the CDR3: TGTGCCAGCAGCTACCGGACTAGCGTTGGCTCCTACAATGAGCAGTTCTTC. This sequence encodes CASSYRTSVGSYNEQFF.

The table lists this clonotype with many counts. V usage is TRBV20-1 and J usage is TRBJ1-2; perhaps TRBD1 as D (5 bases). Trimming pared 3 bases from V and 0 bases from J, leaving 8 bases between. There are 13 residues in the CDR3. CDR1 is DFQATT, CDR2 SNEGSKA, per germline (reference sequence). The CDR3 region is CSASREANYGYTF. CDR3 coding DNA: TGCAGTGCTAGCAGGGAGGCTAACTATGGCTACACCTTC.

This clonotype was observed a few times. The gene calls are TRBV5-1 and TRBJ2-5; 7 nucleotides align to TRBD2. Unmatched junction bases numbered 8, after V lost 4 bases and J lost 5 bases. CDR3 length: 14 amino acids. CDR1 and CDR2 from the germline V gene are SGHRS and YFSETQ. Written as DNA, the CDR3 is TGCGCCAGCAGCCCTAGCGGAAGAGTGGAGACCCAGTACTTC. This encodes CASSPSGRVETQYF. Based on the CDR3 plus reference TRBV5-1 and TRBJ2-5, the full variable domain is KAGVTQTPRYLIKTRGQQVTLSCSPISGHRSVSWYQQTPGQGLQFLFEYFSETQRNKGNFPGRFSGRQFSNSRSEMNVSTLELGDSALYLCASSPSGRVETQYFGPGTRLLVL.

This clonotype was detected many times. The chain couples TRBV20-1 to TRBJ2-3, with 7 positions matching TRBD2. The V gene end was trimmed by 1 base and the J gene end by 6 bases; junction bases not matched to a gene: 7. The CDR3 is 14 amino acids. CDR1 and CDR2 from the germline V gene are DFQATT and SNEGSKA (reference sequence). CDR3 nucleotides: TGCAGTGCTAGAGGCGGCGCGGGAGCGGATACGCAGTATTTT. This translates into CSARGGAGADTQYF.

This chain joins TRBV7-3 and TRBJ2-1; D possibly matches TRBD1 or TRBD2 (5 bases each). This CDR3 has 18 residues. The ends were cut back, 3 bases at V and 8 bases at J, with 26 bases in the middle. From germline, CDR1 is SGHTA and CDR2 FQGTGA. Here the CDR3 DNA reads TGTGCCAGCAGCTTCTTGATTCGTGCGATAGGGGAGTTTCATGAGCAGTTCTTC. Translation: CASSFLIRAIGEFHEQFF.

This clonotype was seen many times. J is TRBJ2-2 and V is TRBV29-1; D gene uncertain. Deletions cut 4 bases from V and 4 bases from J, with 7 bases between. The length of the CDR3 is 12 residues. The germline gives CDR1 SQVTM, CDR2 ANQGSEA. The DNA for the CDR3 is TGCAGCGTTGGTCGGCTCACCGGGGAGCTGTTTTTT. It is translated as CSVGRLTGELFF.

The chain carries TRBV4-3 and TRBJ2-7, with D unresolved. V was clipped by 1 base and J by 2 bases, with 15 bases between them. Germline V gene lookup returns CDR1 LGHNA and CDR2 YSLEER. This CDR3 has 16 amino acids. For the CDR3, the DNA is TGCGCCAGCAGCCAAGCTGAGGACGGTGATGCCTACGAGCAGTACTTC. This sequence encodes CASSQAEDGDAYEQYF.

This clonotype was picked up many times. This rearrangement joins TRBV29-1 to TRBJ1-1; possible D gene TRBD1, 5 bases. This CDR3 spans 15 amino acids. In germline, CDR1 is SQVTM, CDR2 ANQGSEA. The V end lost 4 bases, the J end lost 0 bases, and 15 bases lay between the germline ends. CDR3 nucleotides: TGCAGCGTTGCCCAGCTGGGGGTGGTGAACACTGAAGCTTTCTTT. Amino acids: CSVAQLGVVNTEAFF.

Ten or more counts support this clonotype. The chain is built from TRBV7-9 and TRBJ1-4, with unresolved D. Germline V CDR1 and CDR2: SEHNR, FQNEAQ (reference sequence). Trimming cost V 0 bases and J 2 bases, with 10 bases left between them. CDR3 length: 16 residues. The CDR3 DNA reads as TGTGCCAGCAGCTTAGCCCGTTCGGCCACTAATGAAAAACTGTTTTTT. Its translation: CASSLARSATNEKLFF. The entire variable domain, with the rest obtained from reference TRBV7-9 and TRBJ1-4, is as follows: DTGVSQNPRHKITKRGQNVTFRCDPISEHNRLYWYRQTLGQGPEFLTYFQNEAQLEKSRLLSDRFSAERPKGSFSTLEIQRTEQGDSAMYLCASSLARSATNEKLFFGSGTQLSVL.

This clonotype was picked up many times. The CDR3 loop is CASSRTSGAYEQYF. DNA of the CDR3: TGTGCCAGCAGTCGGACTAGCGGAGCCTACGAGCAGTACTTC. This chain links TRBV28 with TRBJ2-7; 10 positions agree with TRBD2. The V gene's germline CDR1 is MDHEN and CDR2 SYDVKM. This CDR3 has 14 amino acids. The V gene end was trimmed by 5 bases and the J gene end by 2 bases; junction bases not matched to a gene: 3.

This clonotype was counted ten times or more. This chain joins TRBV12-3 or TRBV12-4 and TRBJ1-3; no clear D gene. Trimming shortened V by 3 bases and J by 0 bases, and 9 bases separated the two germline ends. The CDR3 totals 15 residues. The CDR3, as DNA: TGTGCCAGCAGTTTTTGGAAACTCTCTGGAAACACCATATATTTT. This encodes CASSFWKLSGNTIYF.

There are many counts of this clonotype. J is TRBJ1-5 and V is TRBV6-1; D not certain. V gave up 6 bases and J gave up 5 bases, with 8 bases separating them. The CDR3 is 12 residues long. CDR1 MNHNS and CDR2 SASEGT come from the germline V gene. The CDR3 sequence is CASRFDDQPQHF. CDR3 coding DNA: TGTGCCAGCAGGTTCGATGATCAGCCCCAGCATTTT.

A remark on this clonotype: This may stem from a read error, because a much larger clone lies one nucleotide away. This chain connects TRBV30 to TRBJ1-2, with D unresolved. Germline values: CDR1 GTSNPN, CDR2 SVGIG (reference sequence). This CDR3 is 12 amino acids long. Trimming took 0 bases from V and 9 from J, leaving 11 bases between them. The CDR3 DNA is TGTGCCTGGAGTGTGTTGAGAGATAGCTACACCTTC. Translating gives CAWSVLRDSYTF. The full variable domain, in which reference TRBV30 and TRBJ1-2 provide the parts outside the CDR3, is SQTIHQWPATLVQPVGSPLSLECTVEGTSNPNLYWYRQAAGRGLQLLFYSVGIGQISSEVPQNLSASRPQDRQFILSSKKLLLSDSGFYLCAWSVLRDSYTFGSGTRLTVV.

The chain employs TRBV20-1 and TRBJ1-5, with 12 bases matching TRBD1. CDR3 length: 14 residues. The junction had 4 bases not matched to a gene; V was cut back by 4 bases and J by 6 bases. CDR1 is DFQATT and CDR2 is SNEGSKA in the germline V gene (reference sequence). The CDR3 nucleotides are TGCAGTGCTACGGGGACAGGGGGCGGTCAGCCCCAGCATTTT. Translating gives CSATGTGGGQPQHF.